One and the same sample provided the 20 T cell receptor beta chains below, sequenced in a study of shared clonotypes between healthy human individuals (dated by TCRdb to 2018 to 2021). Library preparation used the immunoSEQ multiplex PCR assay. This is the immuneACCESS table as TCRdb keeps it, with only in-frame sequences that have V and J called. A part of the clones is gone; compared with another copy, unresolved V genes explain less than half, and the rest is unexplained. This sample comprises 2 million to 3 million clones, more than 80% of them detected only once. Around 0.14% of the sample comes from the top ten. Sequences were obtained from naive CD4+ T cells sorted from blood. In light of the paper, this sample's cell subset or site label describes: CD45RA+ positively selected. The receptor set was obtained from a man between 18 and 29 years old in good health.

The J gene is TRBJ2-1, the V gene TRBV30; D is tentatively TRBD1 or TRBD2 (7 bases each). Trimming cost V 4 bases and J 7 bases, with 11 bases left between them. The CDR3 is made up of 12 amino acids. Germline-derived CDR1 and CDR2 are GTSNPN and SVGIG (reference sequence). The CDR3 region has the DNA TGTGCCTGGACAGGGGGGGGTAATGAGCAGTTCTTC. This encodes CAWTGGGNEQFF.

V and J are TRBV6-5 and TRBJ1-2, with a weak D call TRBD1 (5 bases). Germline V CDR1 and CDR2: MNHEY, SVGAGI. The CDR3 spans 15 residues. Trimming left V 2 bases short and J 4 bases short, with 14 bases between. CDR3 DNA sequence: TGTGCCAGCAGTTACGCAGGGAGAGACGGCTATGGCTACACCTTC. Encoded protein: CASSYAGRDGYGYTF.

About this clone: At one end, the junction sequence differs from germline, possibly due to a read error. This chain connects TRBV30 to TRBJ1-3, with D maybe TRBD1 (5 bases). This CDR3 has 14 amino acids. The V gene's germline CDR1 is GTSNPN and CDR2 SVGIG (reference sequence). CDR3 amino acids: CAWSVGTSGNTIHF. CDR3 in DNA: TGTGCCTGGAGTGTCGGGACTTCTGGAAACACCATACATTTT.

The chain couples TRBV11-2 to TRBJ2-7; D may match TRBD1 or TRBD2 (7 bases each). This CDR3 contains 14 residues. In germline, CDR1 is SGHAT, CDR2 FQNNGV. The V gene lost 0 bases and the J gene lost 7 bases, with 13 bases spanning the gap. Here the CDR3 reads CASSLDQGGREQYF. The CDR3 nucleotides read TGTGCCAGCAGCTTAGACCAGGGGGGGCGGGAGCAGTACTTC.

This chain connects TRBV5-1 to TRBJ1-6; D remains ambiguous. This CDR3 contains 15 residues. Trimming shortened V by 0 bases and J by 8 bases, and 12 bases separated the two germline ends. Germline CDR1 reads SGHRS; CDR2 reads YFSETQ. The CDR3 DNA is TGCGCCAGCAGCTTGGGCGGGATTAGGGATTCACCCCTCCACTTT. Translated, it gives CASSLGGIRDSPLHF.

This clone has only one observation. CDR3 protein: CASSRTGGAGYGYTF. DNA for the CDR3: TGTGCCAGCAGTAGGACAGGGGGCGCCGGCTATGGCTACACCTTC. The chain employs TRBV7-2 and TRBJ1-2; TRBD1 matches at 11 bases. CDR3 length: 15 amino acids. CDR1 is SGHTA, CDR2 FQGNSA, per germline. V lost 6 bases, J lost 4 bases, and 7 bases stayed unmatched.

V and J are TRBV4-1 and TRBJ1-2; possible D gene TRBD1, 5 bases. CDR1 is MGHRA, CDR2 YSYEKL, per germline. CDR3 length: 15 residues. V lost 6 bases, J lost 1 base, and 15 bases lay in between. The CDR3 reads CASRGTGDLNYGYTF. The CDR3, as DNA: TGCGCCAGCAGGGGGACGGGGGATCTTAACTATGGCTACACCTTC.

This clone turned up a few times. This chain connects TRBV30 to TRBJ1-6; possible D gene TRBD1, 6 bases. Germline V gene data show CDR1 as GTSNPN and CDR2 as SVGIG (reference sequence). V lost 3 bases, J lost 11 bases, and 11 bases lay in between. CDR3 length: 12 residues. CDR3 nucleotide sequence: TGTGCCTGGAGCCGGGACATTGCACCCCTCCACTTT. Translating it yields CAWSRDIAPLHF.

The V call is TRBV27, the J call TRBJ2-1; TRBD2 matches at 9 bases. Germline V gene lookup returns CDR1 MNHEY and CDR2 SMNVEV (reference sequence). The CDR3 contains 16 residues. V lost 6 bases, J lost 6 bases, and 12 bases stayed unmatched. The CDR3 coding sequence is TGTGCCAGCAGCATACCCCGGGCTAGCGGGGTCAATGAGCAGTTCTTC. Translated, it gives CASSIPRASGVNEQFF.

This clone was counted a single time. This chain joins TRBV4-1 and TRBJ2-2; D not certain. The CDR3 covers 14 residues. Germline lookup yields CDR1 MGHRA and CDR2 YSYEKL. V was cut by 1 base and J by 3 bases, with 6 bases left in between. This CDR3 is CASSQVQDTGELFF. The DNA for the CDR3 is TGCGCCAGCAGCCAAGTTCAGGACACCGGGGAGCTGTTTTTT.

This chain links TRBV19 with TRBJ2-5, with 8 bases identical to TRBD1. V was pared by 6 bases and J by 0 bases, with 6 bases of the junction left unmatched. CDR1 LNHDA and CDR2 SQIVND come from the germline V gene (reference sequence). The CDR3 sequence is 15 residues long. The CDR3 region has the DNA TGTGCCAGTAGGGCGGACAGGGCGAACCAAGAGACCCAGTACTTC. This sequence encodes CASRADRANQETQYF.

The genes are TRBV6-5 and TRBJ2-7; possible D gene TRBD1, 6 bases. V lost 7 bases to trimming and J lost 0 bases, with 16 bases between them. Germline-derived CDR1 and CDR2 are MNHEY and SVGAGI. The CDR3 sequence is 15 residues long. This chain's CDR3 is CASKTPDRDSYEQYF. Written as DNA, the CDR3 is TGTGCCAGCAAAACCCCGGACAGAGACTCCTACGAGCAGTACTTC.

The chain carries TRBV28 and TRBJ2-1, with 10 nucleotides matching TRBD2. J gave up 0 bases and V 5 bases, and 13 bases lay outside the gene matches. CDR3 size: 19 residues. Looked up from germline, CDR1 is MDHEN and CDR2 is SYDVKM. The CDR3 loop reads CASSTPAGGYESSYNEQFF. For the CDR3, the DNA is TGTGCCAGCAGTACCCCAGCGGGGGGGTATGAAAGCTCCTACAATGAGCAGTTCTTC.

The rearrangement links TRBV27 to TRBJ1-3, with TRBD1 as a possible D gene (5 bases). The CDR3 sequence is 14 residues long. Trimming left V 3 bases short and J 2 bases short, with 8 bases between. Germline V gene sequence: CDR1 MNHEY, CDR2 SMNVEV (reference sequence). CDR3 nucleotide sequence: TGTGCCAGCAGTTTCCAGGGTCCTGGAAACACCATATATTTT. This encodes CASSFQGPGNTIYF.

J is TRBJ2-1 and V is TRBV4-1, with D possibly being TRBD1 or TRBD2 (5 bases each). CDR1 is MGHRA and CDR2 is YSYEKL in the germline V gene. V shed 6 bases and J shed 6 bases, with 15 bases lying between them. The CDR3 is made up of 14 amino acids. In DNA, the CDR3 is TGCGCCAGCAGACAGCCCGGGACCATCAATGAGCAGTTCTTC. Translation: CASRQPGTINEQFF.

The genes are TRBV6-5 and TRBJ2-7, with 11 positions matching TRBD2. The germline gives CDR1 MNHEY, CDR2 SVGAGI. V shed 8 bases and J 4 bases; nucleotides not matched to a gene: 4. There are 13 residues in the CDR3. CDR3 nucleotides: TGTGCCAGCGAGGCTAGCGGGGGGTACGAGCAGTACTTC. It codes for CASEASGGYEQYF.

The chain uses TRBV29-1 and TRBJ2-7, with D possibly TRBD1 on 6 matching bases. The germline CDR1 and CDR2 sequences are SQVTM and ANQGSEA. The CDR3 totals 12 residues. The V end lost 7 bases, the J end lost 2 bases, and 12 bases lay between the germline ends. The CDR3 loop reads CSARQATYEQYF. The CDR3 coding sequence is TGCAGCGCTCGACAGGCAACCTACGAGCAGTACTTC.

This clone is a singleton in its sample. The chain carries TRBV11-3 and TRBJ1-3; D remains unclear. V was pared by 5 bases and J by 1 base, with 12 bases between. Germline V CDR1 and CDR2: SGHNT, YENEEA. The CDR3 consists of 15 residues. CDR3 coding DNA: TGTGCCAGCAGCCCCGGACTCCCATCTGGAAACACCATATATTTT. It yields the protein CASSPGLPSGNTIYF.

The chain carries TRBV11-2 and TRBJ2-3; TRBD1 agrees at 9 bases. Unmatched junction bases numbered 9, after V lost 5 bases and J lost 3 bases. The CDR3 spans 16 residues. CDR1 is SGHAT and CDR2 is FQNNGV in the germline V gene. The CDR3 sequence is CASSLRQGVRTDTQYF. The CDR3, as DNA: TGTGCCAGCAGCCTAAGACAGGGGGTGCGAACAGATACGCAGTATTTT.

The rearrangement links TRBV6-5 to TRBJ2-7, with 12 positions matching TRBD2. V dropped 2 bases and J dropped 4; count of bases not matched to a gene: 3. The V gene's germline CDR1 is MNHEY and CDR2 SVGAGI. This CDR3 has 15 amino acids. The CDR3 nucleotides are TGTGCCAGCAGTTACAGGACTAGCGGGGCATACGAGCAGTACTTC. The encoded protein is CASSYRTSGAYEQYF.